The 21 T cell receptor beta chains below come from one sample, sequenced in a study of T cells expressing NK-cell markers. Reanalyzing the 5' RACE reads, TCRdb keeps one entry per CDR3 protein, without DNA. The listing records about 260,000 distinct CDR3 sequences. The sample was blood T cells: a sorted CD56 or NKG2C T cell subset, CD4+ or CD8+ T cells, or bulk PBMC T cells (not recorded which). Receptors originate from a woman between 18 and 69 years old in good health.

The chain has TRBV7-2 and TRBJ1-2; TCRdb calls TRBD1, which cannot be checked without DNA. This CDR3 has 13 amino acids. CDR1 is SGHTA and CDR2 is FQGNSA in the germline V gene. The CDR3 loop is CASSLSGDYGYTF.

The rearrangement joins TRBV12-3 or TRBV12-4 to TRBJ2-6; the D gene TCRdb calls, TRBD2, cannot be checked with no DNA. This CDR3 comprises 16 residues. The CDR3 region is CASTLGLASGANVLTF.

This chain joins TRBV5-1 and TRBJ2-3; the TCRdb call, TRBD1, lacks DNA for checking. This CDR3 region has 12 residues. CDR1 and CDR2 from the germline V gene are SGHRS and YFSETQ. CDR3 in amino acids: CASSAPTNTQYF. Supplemented by reference TRBV5-1 and TRBJ2-3, the full variable domain reads KAGVTQTPRYLIKTRGQQVTLSCSPISGHRSVSWYQQTPGQGLQFLFEYFSETQRNKGNFPGRFSGRQFSNSRSEMNVSTLELGDSALYLCASSAPTNTQYFGPGTRLTVL.

The chain joins TRBV20-1 to TRBJ2-3. Germline V gene lookup returns CDR1 DFQATT and CDR2 SNEGSKA (reference sequence). This CDR3 has 14 residues. The CDR3 sequence: CSASFTRYTDTQYF.

The V call is TRBV10-3, the J call TRBJ1-1. CDR3 length equals 13 residues. Germline CDR1 is ENHRY and CDR2 is SYGVKD. CDR3 protein: CAIQPQKNTEAFF.

The chain combines TRBV7-2 with TRBJ1-4; TCRdb returns TRBD1, unconfirmable since there is no DNA. This CDR3 is built from 15 residues. Germline V CDR1 and CDR2: SGHTA, FQGNSA. This CDR3 is CASSSIRGRGEKLFF.

CDR3 protein: CASSEMGGGTGELFF. The rearrangement links TRBV10-2 to TRBJ2-2; lacking DNA, the TRBD1 call made by TCRdb goes unchecked. This CDR3 has 15 residues. Germline V CDR1 and CDR2: WSHSY, SAAADI.

This chain joins TRBV7-2 and TRBJ2-2; TCRdb outputs TRBD2, but without DNA this stays unchecked. The germline V gene encodes CDR1 SGHTA and CDR2 FQGNSA. This CDR3 spans 15 amino acids. CDR3 sequence reads: CASSLATGGQGELFF.

This chain links TRBV28 with TRBJ1-5. The CDR3 covers 15 residues. Germline CDR1 is MDHEN and CDR2 is SYDVKM. The CDR3 spells CASSSGGPRNQPQHF.

V is TRBV4-1 and J is TRBJ2-1; without DNA, the TCRdb call of TRBD2 cannot be checked. The CDR3 has 17 amino acids. Germline CDR1 reads MGHRA; CDR2 reads YSYEKL. The CDR3 sequence is CASSQDLAGGTYNEQFF.

This chain uses TRBV20-1 with TRBJ2-3; the D call from TCRdb, TRBD2, cannot be confirmed without DNA. CDR1 is DFQATT, CDR2 SNEGSKA, per germline (reference sequence). The CDR3 runs 15 residues. CDR3: CSAGYGGAGTDTQYF.

The CDR3: CASIPAGTKDTGELFF. The chain couples TRBV6-2 or TRBV6-3 to TRBJ2-2; TCRdb proposes TRBD2, but this gene call is untestable without DNA. The CDR3 length is 16 residues. Germline CDR1 MNHEY, CDR2 SVGEGT.

The chain uses TRBV5-4 and TRBJ2-1. CDR3 length: 12 amino acids. Germline CDR1 reads SGHNT; CDR2 reads YYREEE (reference sequence). Here the CDR3 reads CASSLEVRSEFF.

The chain uses TRBV20-1 and TRBJ2-7; checking the TCRdb D call of TRBD2 is not possible without DNA. Germline V lookup: CDR1 DFQATT, CDR2 SNEGSKA (reference sequence). The CDR3 has 14 amino acids. The CDR3 reads CSADSGTRAYEQYF.

V and J are TRBV29-1 and TRBJ2-3; the TCRdb call, TRBD2, lacks DNA for checking. The CDR3 is 14 residues long. Germline CDR1 is SQVTM and CDR2 is ANQGSEA. CDR3 sequence: CSVGLAGATDTQYF.

J is TRBJ2-7 and V is TRBV29-1; TCRdb selects TRBD1, and the lack of DNA leaves this call unchecked. The CDR3 extends over 12 amino acids. CDR1 is SQVTM and CDR2 is ANQGSEA in the germline V gene. CDR3 region: CSVEEGRYEQYF.

The rearrangement joins TRBV20-1 to TRBJ2-1; there is no DNA to check the TCRdb D call of TRBD1. CDR3 length equals 12 residues. CDR1 is DFQATT, CDR2 SNEGSKA, per germline (reference sequence). The chain's CDR3 is CSATGGFNEQFF.

The rearrangement joins TRBV10-3 to TRBJ1-2. This CDR3 is 14 amino acids long. CDR1 and CDR2 (germline): ENHRY, SYGVKD. The CDR3 is CAISGWSTNYGYTF.

The chain links TRBV27 to TRBJ2-5; the TCRdb call, TRBD1, lacks DNA for checking. The germline CDR1 and CDR2 sequences are MNHEY and SMNVEV (reference sequence). The CDR3 runs to 14 residues. CDR3 protein: CASSPGTGGETQYF.

The CDR3 loop is CASSGGTYSGNTIYF. V is TRBV12-3 or TRBV12-4 and J is TRBJ1-3; TCRdb proposes TRBD1, but this gene call is untestable without DNA. The length of the CDR3 is 15 residues.

V gene TRBV6-5 combines with J gene TRBJ1-6. Germline CDR1 is MNHEY and CDR2 is SVGAGI. The CDR3 runs 15 residues. CDR3 sequence: CASSYPVLGTSPLHF.